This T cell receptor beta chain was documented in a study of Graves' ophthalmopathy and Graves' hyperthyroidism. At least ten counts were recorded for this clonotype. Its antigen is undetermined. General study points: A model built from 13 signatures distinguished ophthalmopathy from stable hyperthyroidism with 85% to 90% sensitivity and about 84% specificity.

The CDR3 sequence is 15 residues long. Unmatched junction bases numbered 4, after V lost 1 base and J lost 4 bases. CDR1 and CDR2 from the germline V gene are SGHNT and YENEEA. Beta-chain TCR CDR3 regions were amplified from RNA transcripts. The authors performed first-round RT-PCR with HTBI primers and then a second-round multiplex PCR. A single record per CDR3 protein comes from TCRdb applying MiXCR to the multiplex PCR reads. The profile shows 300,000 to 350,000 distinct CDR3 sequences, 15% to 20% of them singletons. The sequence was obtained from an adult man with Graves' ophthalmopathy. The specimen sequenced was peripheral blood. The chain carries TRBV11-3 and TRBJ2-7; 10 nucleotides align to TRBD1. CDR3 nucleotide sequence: TGTGCCAGCAGCTTAGGACAGGGGGCCGGGTACGAGCAGTACTTC. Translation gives CASSLGQGAGYEQYF.